This TCR beta chain is from a study of blood T cell repertoires in COVID-19. Study in general: The recovered donors of Cohort 3 showed two negative PCRs, clearance, or symptom resolution. Sources were T cells, B-cell-depleted T cells, or PBMCs; the material itself was cDNA or gDNA.

Participants had their cohort set by participant-reported clinical history. In the original processing: Estimated nucleated cell counts came from reference gene primer amplification. Method: immunoSEQ multiplex PCR; TCRdb's copy keeps in-frame clones and lacks some. Clone size and V and J calls were adopted from that table, with D and trimming inferred from the DNA. The data contain roughly 150,000 clones, 79% of them singletons. V gave up 1 base and J gave up 5 bases, with 12 bases separating them. Germline-derived CDR1 and CDR2 are SGHRS and YFSETQ. The CDR3 has 15 amino acids. The source of this sequence is a woman between 70 and 85 years old in a cohort exposed to, infected with or recovered from COVID-19 (not recorded which). The chain joins TRBV5-1 to TRBJ2-2; TRBD1 is a possible D gene (6 bases). The specimen sequenced was PBMCs or T cells enriched from blood (not recorded which). For the CDR3, the DNA is TGCGCCAGCAGCTTGTTGGACAGCGGAACCGGGGAGCTGTTTTTT. It is translated as CASSLLDSGTGELFF.